This TCR beta chain was sequenced during a study of neurological immune-mediated disorders. The germline V gene has CDR1 DFQATT and CDR2 SNEGSKA (reference sequence). There are 15 residues in the CDR3. The cDNA was generated through 5'RACE incorporating 10-nucleotide random UMIs. Every sequencing run produced over 180 million TCR-beta sequences, and the sequences from any one run covered 15-18 subjects. TCRdb independently ran MiXCR on the 5' RACE reads; one entry per CDR3 protein. The sample has about 36,000 distinct CDR3 sequences; around 10% are singletons. As for time point: technical triplicate 1. 2 million PBMCs stored at -80 C were the source of the unsorted libraries. Details on this clonotype: The antigen is not known.

Overall study results and limits: Multiple sclerosis patients had less TCR clonal expansion than even healthy controls, unlike HTLV-1-associated myelopathy.

The sequencing input was PBMCs. This TCR derives from a man aged 55 to 69 with HTLV-1-associated myelopathy (HAM/TSP). V is TRBV20-1 and J is TRBJ2-7, with 12 bases fitting TRBD2. The CDR3 DNA follows: TGCACTTCTAGTCGACTAGCGGGAGCTTCCTACGAGCAGTACTTC. It codes for CTSSRLAGASYEQYF.